This TCR beta chain derives from a study of blood T cells in healthy people across ages. General study results and limits: Estimates of diversity drawn from one million T cells were considered underestimates.

CDR3 length: 15 amino acids. CDR1 and CDR2 (germline): SGHNT, YYREEE (reference sequence). The V end was cut by 5 bases, the J end by 5 bases, with 18 bases between. Primed by a sample-barcoded 5' primer and a J-beta primer mix, a second PCR proceeded for roughly 7 to 11 cycles. MiXCR, run by TCRdb on the 5' RACE reads, gives a single entry per CDR3 protein. The sample carries some 760,000 distinct CDR3 sequences, 20% to 25% recorded once. About this clonotype: What it binds is not known.

These same records also appear under a second study, on T cells of mothers and their children.

The material sequenced was blood. This receptor was taken from a boy younger than 18 in good health. The chain employs TRBV5-4 and TRBJ2-3, with D possibly matching TRBD1 (5 bases). The CDR3 nucleotides read TGTGCCAGCAGTGCAGTTAGGGGCGCCGGAGATACGCAGTATTTT. Its protein is CASSAVRGAGDTQYF.